This T cell receptor (beta chain) was sequenced for a study of early T cells in non-severe SARS-CoV-2 infection. TCRdb re-called the 5' RACE reads through MiXCR, storing one row per CDR3 protein. The table records around 64,000 distinct CDR3 sequences, roughly 10% of them present only once. Ten or more counts support this clonotype. J lost 5 bases, V lost 0 bases, and 13 bases had no gene match. The CDR3 is 17 amino acids. CDR1 and CDR2 (germline): DFQATT, SNEGSKA (reference sequence). The sequencing input was whole blood. This chain connects TRBV20-1 to TRBJ2-5; 9 nucleotides align to TRBD2. This clonotype originated in an adult who was a healthcare worker with PCR-confirmed SARS-CoV-2 infection or an uninfected control (not recorded which). This CDR3 is CSARDLASGAVGETQYF. The CDR3 DNA follows: TGCAGTGCTAGAGATCTGGCTAGCGGGGCGGTCGGGGAGACCCAGTACTTC.